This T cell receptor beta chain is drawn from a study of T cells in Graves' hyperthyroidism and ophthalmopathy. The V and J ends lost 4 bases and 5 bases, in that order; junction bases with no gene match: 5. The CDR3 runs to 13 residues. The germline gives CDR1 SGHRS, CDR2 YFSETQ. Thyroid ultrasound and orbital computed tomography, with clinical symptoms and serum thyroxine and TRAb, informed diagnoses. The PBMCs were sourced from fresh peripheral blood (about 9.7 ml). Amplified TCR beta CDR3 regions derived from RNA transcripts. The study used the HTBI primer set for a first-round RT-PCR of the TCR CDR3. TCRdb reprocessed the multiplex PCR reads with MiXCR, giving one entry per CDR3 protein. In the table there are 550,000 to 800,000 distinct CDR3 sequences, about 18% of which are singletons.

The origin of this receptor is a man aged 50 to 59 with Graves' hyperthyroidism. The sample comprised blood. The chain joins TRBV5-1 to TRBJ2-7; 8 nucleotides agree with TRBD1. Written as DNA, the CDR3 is TGCGCCAGCAGCCCATGGACAGGGAACGAGCAGTACTTC. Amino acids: CASSPWTGNEQYF.